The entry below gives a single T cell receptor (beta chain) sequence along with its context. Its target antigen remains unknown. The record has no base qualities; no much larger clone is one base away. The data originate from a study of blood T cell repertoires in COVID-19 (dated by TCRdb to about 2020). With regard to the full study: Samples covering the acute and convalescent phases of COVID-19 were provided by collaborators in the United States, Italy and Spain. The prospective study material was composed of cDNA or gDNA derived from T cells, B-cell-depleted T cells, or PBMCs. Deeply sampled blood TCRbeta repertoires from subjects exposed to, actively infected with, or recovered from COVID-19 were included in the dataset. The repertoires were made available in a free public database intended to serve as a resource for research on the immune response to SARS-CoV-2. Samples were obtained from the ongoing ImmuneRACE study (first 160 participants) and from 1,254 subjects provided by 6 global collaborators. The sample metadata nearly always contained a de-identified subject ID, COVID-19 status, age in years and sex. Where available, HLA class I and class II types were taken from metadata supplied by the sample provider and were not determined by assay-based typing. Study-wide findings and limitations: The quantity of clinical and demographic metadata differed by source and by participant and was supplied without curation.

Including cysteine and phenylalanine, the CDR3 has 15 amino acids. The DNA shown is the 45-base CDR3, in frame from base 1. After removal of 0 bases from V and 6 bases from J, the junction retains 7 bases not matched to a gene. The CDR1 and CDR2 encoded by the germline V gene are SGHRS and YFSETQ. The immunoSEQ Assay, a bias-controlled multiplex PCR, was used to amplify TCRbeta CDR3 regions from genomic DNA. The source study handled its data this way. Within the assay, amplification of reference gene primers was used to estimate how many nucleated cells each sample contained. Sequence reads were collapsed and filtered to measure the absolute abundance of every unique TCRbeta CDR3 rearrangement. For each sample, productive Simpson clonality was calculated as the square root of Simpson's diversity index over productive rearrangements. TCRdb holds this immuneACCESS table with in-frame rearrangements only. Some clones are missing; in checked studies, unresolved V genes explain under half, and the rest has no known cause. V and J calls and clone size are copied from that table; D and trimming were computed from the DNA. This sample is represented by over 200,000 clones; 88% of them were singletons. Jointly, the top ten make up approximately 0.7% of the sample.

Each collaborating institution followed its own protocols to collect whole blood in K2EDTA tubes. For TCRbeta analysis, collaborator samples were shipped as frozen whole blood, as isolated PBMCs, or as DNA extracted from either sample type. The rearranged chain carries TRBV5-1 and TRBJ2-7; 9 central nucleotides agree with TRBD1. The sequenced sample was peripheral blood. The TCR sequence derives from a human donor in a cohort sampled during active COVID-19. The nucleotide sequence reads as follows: TGCGCCAGCAGCTTGGCCGGGACAGGGTCGGGCGAGCAGTACTTC. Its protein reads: CASSLAGTGSGEQYF.